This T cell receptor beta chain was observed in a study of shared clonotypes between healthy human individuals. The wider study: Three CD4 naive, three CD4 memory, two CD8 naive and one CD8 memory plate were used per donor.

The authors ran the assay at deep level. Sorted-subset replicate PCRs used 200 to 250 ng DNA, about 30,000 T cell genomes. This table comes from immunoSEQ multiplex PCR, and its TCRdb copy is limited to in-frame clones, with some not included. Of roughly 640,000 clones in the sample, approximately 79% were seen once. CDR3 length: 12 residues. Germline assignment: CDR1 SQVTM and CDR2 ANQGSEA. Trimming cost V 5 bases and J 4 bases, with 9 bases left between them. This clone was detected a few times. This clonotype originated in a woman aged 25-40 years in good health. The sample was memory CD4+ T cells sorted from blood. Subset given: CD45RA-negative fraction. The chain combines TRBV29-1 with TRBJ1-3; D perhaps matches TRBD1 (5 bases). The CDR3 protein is CSVQGEGNTIYF. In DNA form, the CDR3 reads TGCAGCGTTCAGGGTGAGGGAAACACCATATATTTT.